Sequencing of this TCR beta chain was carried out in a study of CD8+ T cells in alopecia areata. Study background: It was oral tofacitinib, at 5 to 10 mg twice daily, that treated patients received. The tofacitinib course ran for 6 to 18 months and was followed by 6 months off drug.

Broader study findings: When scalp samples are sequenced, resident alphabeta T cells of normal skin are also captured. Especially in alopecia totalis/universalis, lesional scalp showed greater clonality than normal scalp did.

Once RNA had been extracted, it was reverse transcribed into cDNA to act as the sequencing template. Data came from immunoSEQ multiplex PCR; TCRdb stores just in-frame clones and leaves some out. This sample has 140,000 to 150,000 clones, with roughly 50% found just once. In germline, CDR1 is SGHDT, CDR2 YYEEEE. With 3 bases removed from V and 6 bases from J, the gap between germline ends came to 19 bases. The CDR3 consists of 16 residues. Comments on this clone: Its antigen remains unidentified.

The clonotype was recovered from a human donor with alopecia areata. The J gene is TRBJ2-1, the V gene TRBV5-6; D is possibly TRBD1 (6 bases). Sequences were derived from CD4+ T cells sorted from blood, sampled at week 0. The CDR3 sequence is CASSWGPATGLNEQFF. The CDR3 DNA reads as TGTGCCAGCAGCTGGGGCCCGGCGACAGGCCTCAATGAGCAGTTCTTC. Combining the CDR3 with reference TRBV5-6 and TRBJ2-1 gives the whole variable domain DAGVTQSPTHLIKTRGQQVTLRCSPKSGHDTVSWYQQALGQGPQFIFQYYEEEERQRGNFPDRFSGHQFPNYSSELNVNALLLGDSALYLCASSWGPATGLNEQFFGPGTRLTVL.